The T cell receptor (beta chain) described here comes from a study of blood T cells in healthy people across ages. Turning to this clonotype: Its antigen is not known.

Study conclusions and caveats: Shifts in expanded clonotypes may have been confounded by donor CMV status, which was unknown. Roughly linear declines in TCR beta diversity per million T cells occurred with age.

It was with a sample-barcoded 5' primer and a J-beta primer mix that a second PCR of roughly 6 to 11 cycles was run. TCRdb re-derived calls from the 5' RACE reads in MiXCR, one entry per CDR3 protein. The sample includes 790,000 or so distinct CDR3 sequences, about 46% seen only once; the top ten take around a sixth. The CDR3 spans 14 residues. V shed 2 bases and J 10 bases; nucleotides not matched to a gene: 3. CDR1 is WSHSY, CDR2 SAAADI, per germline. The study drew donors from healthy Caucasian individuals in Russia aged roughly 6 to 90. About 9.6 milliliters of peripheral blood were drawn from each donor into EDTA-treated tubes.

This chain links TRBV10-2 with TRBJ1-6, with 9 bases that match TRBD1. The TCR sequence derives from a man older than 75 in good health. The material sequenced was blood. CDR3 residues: CASSEGTGRSPLHF. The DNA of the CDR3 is TGCGCCAGCAGTGAGGGGACAGGGCGGTCACCCCTCCACTTT.